These 5 T cell receptor beta chains originate from one sample sequenced in a study of CD8 T cells in Susac syndrome. After extraction with the RNeasy kit, about 0.5 to 1 ug of the RNA was reverse transcribed using random hexamers. A single record per CDR3 protein comes from TCRdb applying MiXCR to the immunoSEQ multiplex PCR reads. Here the sample spans about 240,000 distinct CDR3 sequences, 95% to 97% being singletons. Sequenced material: CD4+ T cells from PBMCs. The receptor source for this set is a human donor with Susac syndrome.

This chain connects TRBV5-1 to TRBJ2-4; 11 bases are shared with TRBD1. The germline CDR1 and CDR2 sequences are SGHRS and YFSETQ. V dropped 3 bases and J dropped 8; count of bases not matched to a gene: 4. This CDR3 spans 14 amino acids. The CDR3 DNA follows: TGCGCCAGCAGCTGGACAGGGGGCTGGGACATTCAGTACTTC. Protein: CASSWTGGWDIQYF.

The chain is built from TRBV28 and TRBJ2-7, with a possible D match to TRBD2 (6 bases). Germline V CDR1 and CDR2: MDHEN, SYDVKM. The CDR3 is made up of 14 amino acids. Trimming cost V 4 bases and J 4 bases, with 14 bases left between them. The CDR3 DNA sequence: TGTGCCAGCAGTTATGGGGGGAAGGGGTACGAGCAGTACTTC. Translation: CASSYGGKGYEQYF.

The V and J genes are TRBV30 and TRBJ1-4; 8 nucleotides align to TRBD1. This CDR3 contains 14 residues. Germline V gives CDR1 GTSNPN, CDR2 SVGIG (reference sequence). The V and J ends lost 3 bases and 5 bases, in that order; junction bases with no gene match: 5. Here the CDR3 reads CAWRRGQANEKLFF. The CDR3 DNA follows: TGTGCCTGGAGGAGGGGACAGGCGAATGAAAAACTGTTTTTT.

V usage is TRBV5-1 and J usage is TRBJ2-3; D uncertain. The CDR3 length is 12 residues. The germline V gene has CDR1 SGHRS and CDR2 YFSETQ. With 4 bases removed from V and 4 bases from J, the gap between germline ends came to 7 bases. CDR3 region: CASSNLADTQYF. The CDR3 nucleotides read TGCGCCAGCAGCAACTTAGCAGATACGCAGTATTTT.

The genes are TRBV7-3 and TRBJ2-1; 10 bases match TRBD2. Germline lookup yields CDR1 SGHTA and CDR2 FQGTGA. With 2 bases clipped from V and 2 bases from J, the junction kept 3 bases outside the gene matches. The CDR3 runs to 16 residues. CDR3 nucleotides: TGTGCCAGCAGCTTAGCCGGGACTAGCGCCTACAATGAGCAGTTCTTC. It specifies CASSLAGTSAYNEQFF. The whole variable domain, filled in from reference TRBV7-3 and TRBJ2-1, reads GAGVSQTPSNKVTEKGKYVELRCDPISGHTALYWYRQSLGQGPEFLIYFQGTGAADDSGLPNDRFFAVRPEGSVSTLKIQRTERGDSAVYLCASSLAGTSAYNEQFFGPGTRLTVL.